Listed below are T cell receptor beta chains from one sample, sequenced in a study of shared clonotypes between healthy human individuals. Clones were read by immunoSEQ multiplex PCR, and TCRdb kept only the in-frame ones, dropping some. Found here are 2,500,000 or so clones, approximately 93% of them singletons; the top ten hold roughly 0.36%. Sequencing was performed on naive CD4+ T cells from PBMCs. The receptors come from a man aged 18 to 29 in good health. Some clones in this sample may be carry-over from other donors' samples. CDR3s include the opening cysteine and the closing phenylalanine or tryptophan. The D gene is left open where the match is weak. Rows may omit the clone size; those that give it use once, few, many or a size class.

once,TRBV28,TRBD1,TRBJ1-4,CASRLDRGGEKLFF,TGTGCCAGCAGACTCGACAGGGGCGGAGAAAAACTGTTTTTT
once,TRBV28,TRBD2,TRBJ2-3,CASSSRLAGADTQYF,TGTGCCAGCAGTTCAAGACTAGCGGGAGCAGATACGCAGTATTTT
.,TRBV2,.,TRBJ2-7,CASRPDSSYEQYF,TGTGCCAGCCGACCTGACTCTTCCTACGAGCAGTACTTC
.,TRBV6-4,TRBD2,TRBJ2-3,CASSDSQTSGSSDTQYF,TGTGCCAGCAGTGACTCTCAGACTAGCGGGAGCTCAGATACGCAGTATTTT
.,TRBV5-4,TRBD1,TRBJ2-5,CASSPPTGGTGTQYF,TGTGCCAGCAGCCCCCCTACAGGGGGGACTGGGACCCAGTACTTC
once,TRBV5-4,.,TRBJ2-3,CASSLAALSTDTQYF,TGTGCCAGCAGCTTGGCAGCGCTGAGCACAGATACGCAGTATTTT
.,TRBV5-1,.,TRBJ2-5,CASSPRGLETQYF,TGCGCCAGCAGCCCAAGGGGTTTGGAGACCCAGTACTTC
.,TRBV5-1,.,TRBJ1-1,CASSLYTSNTEAFF,TGCGCCAGCAGCTTGTACACATCGAACACTGAAGCTTTCTTT
.,TRBV27,.,TRBJ1-5,CASSPGVMRNQPQHF,TGTGCCAGCAGTCCCGGAGTCATGCGGAATCAGCCCCAGCATTTT
.,TRBV11-2,.,TRBJ2-2,CASSWVGRNTGELFF,TGTGCCAGCAGCTGGGTCGGTCGGAACACCGGGGAGCTGTTTTTT
.,TRBV6-4,TRBD2,TRBJ2-3,CASSDRGGSYPDTQYF,TGTGCCAGCAGTGACCGGGGCGGGAGTTACCCAGATACGCAGTATTTT
.,TRBV19,.,TRBJ1-5,CASSGDGDQPQHF,TGTGCCAGTAGCGGGGACGGAGATCAGCCCCAGCATTTT
.,TRBV5-4,.,TRBJ1-5,CASSATGPGSNQPQHF,TGTGCCAGCAGCGCAACAGGGCCAGGGTCCAATCAGCCCCAGCATTTT
.,TRBV28,.,TRBJ2-1,CASTKSGLTYNEQFF,TGTGCCAGCACAAAGAGCGGGTTGACCTACAATGAGCAGTTCTTC
.,TRBV27,TRBD1,TRBJ1-3,CASSFSGGLSGNTIYF,TGTGCCAGCAGTTTTTCAGGGGGACTTAGTGGAAACACCATATATTTT
once,TRBV28,TRBD1,TRBJ1-2,CASSFGDRNLYGYTF,TGTGCCAGCAGTTTCGGGGACAGAAACCTCTATGGCTACACCTTC
once,TRBV29-1,TRBD2,TRBJ2-3,CSPRLAGGSTQYF,TGCAGCCCACGACTAGCGGGAGGGAGTACGCAGTATTTT
.,TRBV5-4,.,TRBJ1-6,CASSPDSPIYNSPLHF,TGTGCCAGCAGCCCGGACAGCCCAATCTATAATTCACCCCTCCACTTT
.,TRBV5-1,TRBD1,TRBJ1-5,CASSLMGQSNQPQHF,TGCGCCAGCAGCTTGATGGGACAGAGCAATCAGCCCCAGCATTTT
.,TRBV10-2,.,TRBJ2-7,CASSEVSGGYEQYF,TGCGCCAGCAGTGAGGTTAGCGGAGGCTACGAGCAGTACTTC
.,TRBV28,TRBD2,TRBJ2-3,CASSLGPYAGGTDTQYF,TGTGCCAGCAGTTTAGGCCCCTATGCGGGAGGCACAGATACGCAGTATTTT
.,TRBV6-1,.,TRBJ2-3,CASSEGWATDTQYF,TGTGCCAGCAGTGAGGGCTGGGCCACAGATACGCAGTATTTT
.,TRBV2,.,TRBJ1-2,CASSSGTAATNYGYTF,TGTGCCAGCAGTTCGGGGACGGCGGCAACTAACTATGGCTACACCTTC